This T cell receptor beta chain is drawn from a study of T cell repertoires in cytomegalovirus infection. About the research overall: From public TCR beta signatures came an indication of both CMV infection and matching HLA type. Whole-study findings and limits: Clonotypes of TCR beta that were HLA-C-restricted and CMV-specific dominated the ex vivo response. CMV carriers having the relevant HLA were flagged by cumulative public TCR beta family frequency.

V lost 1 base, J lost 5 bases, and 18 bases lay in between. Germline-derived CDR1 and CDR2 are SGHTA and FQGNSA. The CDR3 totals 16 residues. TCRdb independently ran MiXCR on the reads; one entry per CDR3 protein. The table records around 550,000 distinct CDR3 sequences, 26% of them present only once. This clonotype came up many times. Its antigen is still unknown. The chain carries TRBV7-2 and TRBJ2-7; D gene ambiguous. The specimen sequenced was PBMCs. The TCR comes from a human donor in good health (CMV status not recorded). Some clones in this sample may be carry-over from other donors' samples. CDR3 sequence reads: CASSLVGFSDKNEQYF. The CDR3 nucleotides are TGTGCCAGCAGCTTAGTGGGATTCTCAGATAAAAACGAGCAGTACTTC.